Shown below are 14 T cell receptor beta chains from a single sample sequenced in a study of shared clonotypes between healthy human individuals. Profiled with immunoSEQ multiplex PCR; TCRdb holds only in-frame clones, not every one. The sample consists of about 1 million clones, more than 65% of them appearing once. Sequencing was done on a sample of memory CD4+ T cells sorted from blood. The subset is: CD45RA-negative fraction. The receptor set was obtained from a man between 18 and 35 years old in good health.

The V call is TRBV7-9, the J call TRBJ2-3, with 10 bases aligning to TRBD1. V lost 4 bases to trimming and J lost 2 bases; unmatched junction nucleotides: 6. Germline V gene lookup returns CDR1 SEHNR and CDR2 FQNEAQ (reference sequence). The CDR3 loop spans 16 amino acids. The CDR3 sequence is CASSYSGTGDTDTQYF. DNA of the CDR3: TGTGCCAGCAGCTACTCCGGGACAGGGGACACAGATACGCAGTATTTT.

V and J are TRBV5-1 and TRBJ1-3, with D uncertain. The CDR3 has 15 residues. Germline CDR1 and CDR2: SGHRS and YFSETQ. V was cut by 5 bases and J by 2 bases, with 14 bases left in between. In DNA form, the CDR3 reads TGCGCCAGCAGGAGTGGGTTTGGACCTGGAAACACCATATATTTT. It specifies CASRSGFGPGNTIYF.

A few counts support this clone. The V gene is TRBV7-9, the J gene TRBJ1-6; TRBD1 agrees at 9 bases. In germline, CDR1 is SEHNR, CDR2 FQNEAQ (reference sequence). CDR3 length: 13 amino acids. After removal of 4 bases from V and 17 bases from J, the junction contained 9 bases not matched to a gene. CDR3 DNA: TGTGCCAGCAGCTGGGACAGGGACCTGCCATTCCACTTT. This sequence encodes CASSWDRDLPFHF.

This clone was observed a few times. The chain couples TRBV6-1 to TRBJ2-7; D gene unclear. The germline gives CDR1 MNHNS, CDR2 SASEGT. With 7 bases removed from V and 3 bases from J, the gap between germline ends came to 13 bases. The CDR3 has 13 residues. The CDR3 is CASTQPSLYEQYF. The CDR3 coding sequence is TGTGCCAGCACCCAACCCAGTCTCTACGAGCAGTACTTC.

The genes are TRBV4-1 and TRBJ2-2, with TRBD2 matching 8 bases. The CDR3 extends over 16 amino acids. Per germline, CDR1 MGHRA and CDR2 YSYEKL. V shed 0 bases and J 2 bases; nucleotides not matched to a gene: 2. The CDR3 protein is CASSQERGANTGELFF. The CDR3 region has the DNA TGCGCCAGCAGCCAAGAGCGGGGGGCCAACACCGGGGAGCTGTTTTTT.

This chain links TRBV4-3 with TRBJ1-3, with 8 nucleotides matching TRBD1. Germline values: CDR1 LGHNA, CDR2 YSLEER. This CDR3 contains 15 residues. J lost 7 bases, V lost 3 bases, and 8 bases had no gene match. DNA for the CDR3: TGCGCCAGCAGCCAGGACCAAGACAGGGGCAACACCATATATTTT. It specifies CASSQDQDRGNTIYF.

This chain links TRBV29-1 with TRBJ2-2; D is possibly TRBD1 or TRBD2 (6 bases each). Germline V gives CDR1 SQVTM, CDR2 ANQGSEA. This CDR3 spans 14 amino acids. The V end lost 8 bases, the J end lost 2 bases, and 15 bases lay between the germline ends. The CDR3 protein is CSFRGTQNTGELFF. The DNA of the CDR3 is TGCAGCTTCCGCGGGACACAAAACACCGGGGAGCTGTTTTTT.

CDR3 nucleotide sequence: TGTGCCAGCAGCCCGGGGGCCAGCACCTACGAGCAGTACTTC. Residues: CASSPGASTYEQYF. The rearrangement links TRBV5-6 to TRBJ2-7; tentatively, D is TRBD1 or TRBD2 (6 bases each). The V end lost 4 bases, the J end lost 2 bases, and 13 bases lay between the germline ends. Germline CDR1 SGHDT, CDR2 YYEEEE. This CDR3 is 14 amino acids long.

The chain is built from TRBV27 and TRBJ1-4; 7 bases are shared with TRBD1. The CDR3 is 14 amino acids. The V and J ends lost 8 bases and 8 bases, in that order; junction bases with no gene match: 11. Germline V gives CDR1 MNHEY, CDR2 SMNVEV (reference sequence). This CDR3 reads CASCERTGMEKLFF. DNA for the CDR3: TGTGCCAGCTGTGAAAGGACAGGCATGGAAAAACTGTTTTTT.

This chain uses TRBV28 with TRBJ1-4, with D maybe TRBD1 (6 bases). V was cut by 3 bases and J by 7 bases, with 15 bases left in between. Germline lookup yields CDR1 MDHEN and CDR2 SYDVKM. The CDR3 is made up of 15 amino acids. DNA for the CDR3: TGTGCCAGCAGTTTGAGGGGGGCGCTGAGTGAAAAACTGTTTTTT. Translating it yields CASSLRGALSEKLFF.

The rearrangement joins TRBV28 to TRBJ2-7, with no clear D. The V and J ends lost 7 bases and 6 bases respectively, with 19 bases between them. This CDR3 is 14 amino acids long. The germline V gene has CDR1 MDHEN and CDR2 SYDVKM. CDR3 loop: CASNPGRASGEQYF. The CDR3 DNA follows: TGTGCCAGCAACCCCGGCCGGGCGTCCGGCGAGCAGTACTTC. The whole variable domain, remainder taken from reference TRBV28 and TRBJ2-7, is DVKVTQSSRYLVKRTGEKVFLECVQDMDHENMFWYRQDPGLGLRLIYFSYDVKMKEKGDIPEGYSVSREKKERFSLILESASTNQTSMYLCASNPGRASGEQYFGPGTRLTVT.

V gene TRBV6-5 combines with J gene TRBJ1-1; D remains ambiguous. The ends were cut back, 3 bases at V and 3 bases at J, with 8 bases in the middle. Germline CDR1 MNHEY, CDR2 SVGAGI. The length of the CDR3 is 13 residues. CDR3 region: CASSYLRDTEAFF. CDR3 sequence (DNA): TGTGCCAGCAGTTATTTACGGGACACTGAAGCTTTCTTT.

The rearrangement links TRBV6-6 to TRBJ2-7; 11 bases map to TRBD1. The CDR3 totals 14 residues. Germline CDR1 MNHNY, CDR2 SVGAGI (reference sequence). V trimming: 6 bases; J trimming: 6 bases; junction bases outside the gene matches: 7. DNA of the CDR3: TGTGCCAGCAGGACCCGGGACAGGGGGTCCGAGCAGTACTTC. Protein product: CASRTRDRGSEQYF.

V and J are TRBV5-1 and TRBJ2-2; D tentatively fits TRBD1 or TRBD2 (5 bases each). V was shortened by 4 bases and J by 7 bases, with 11 bases between the two germline ends. Germline CDR1 SGHRS, CDR2 YFSETQ. The CDR3 runs to 13 residues. CDR3 bases: TGCGCCAGCAGCCGGGACGGACTCGGGGAGCTGTTTTTT. Its protein product is CASSRDGLGELFF.